The 16 T cell receptor beta chains reported below all come from one sample, sequenced in a study of T-cell memory formation after mild COVID-19. TCRdb re-analysed the 5' RACE reads in MiXCR, keeping a single row per CDR3 protein. The sample holds 150,000 to 200,000 distinct CDR3 sequences, under 20% seen once. Material for sequencing was PBMCs or a T cell subset sorted from them (not recorded which). Source of these receptors: an adult woman who had mild COVID-19 (a few samples of this study predate the infection). Cell type and time point are not known.

This clonotype was seen repeatedly, ten times or more. This chain links TRBV5-1 with TRBJ2-6, with D hard to call. Between the trimmed V and J ends, which lost 0 bases and 0 bases, there was a span of 10 bases. Germline V gene data show CDR1 as SGHRS and CDR2 as YFSETQ. CDR3 length: 17 residues. CDR3 in amino acids: CASSLVPVASGANVLTF. CDR3 DNA: TGCGCCAGCAGCTTGGTCCCCGTAGCCTCTGGGGCCAACGTCCTGACTTTC.

This clonotype was counted only a few times. The V call is TRBV30, the J call TRBJ1-5; TRBD1 agrees at 7 bases. Germline V CDR1 and CDR2: GTSNPN, SVGIG (reference sequence). V was pared by 0 bases and J by 9 bases, with 11 bases of the junction left unmatched. The CDR3 has 15 residues. CDR3 sequence reads: CAWSVSRGHVAPQHF. The CDR3, as DNA: TGTGCCTGGAGTGTATCAAGGGGGCACGTGGCGCCCCAGCATTTT.

The V call is TRBV20-1, the J call TRBJ1-5; D is undetermined. This CDR3 is built from 15 residues. With 1 base removed from V and 4 bases from J, the gap between germline ends came to 14 bases. Per the germline V gene, CDR1 is DFQATT and CDR2 is SNEGSKA (reference sequence). CDR3: CSARAPGRINQPQHF. The CDR3 coding sequence is TGCAGTGCTAGAGCCCCCGGACGGATAAATCAGCCCCAGCATTTT.

The rearrangement joins TRBV6-5 to TRBJ2-1; D not certain. From germline, CDR1 is MNHEY and CDR2 SVGAGI. V lost 4 bases and J lost 2, with 6 bases in between. This CDR3 has 13 amino acids. The CDR3: CASSSRPYNEQFF. The CDR3 DNA sequence: TGTGCCAGCAGTTCCAGACCCTACAATGAGCAGTTCTTC.

This clonotype showed up just a few times. The rearrangement joins TRBV14 to TRBJ1-1; 9 positions agree with TRBD1. The V and J ends lost 3 bases and 5 bases, in that order; junction bases with no gene match: 19. This CDR3 contains 19 residues. The V gene's germline CDR1 is SGHDN and CDR2 FVKESK. CDR3 residues: CASSQGTGTNQGGRTEAFF. In DNA, the CDR3 is TGTGCCAGCAGCCAGGGGACAGGGACCAACCAGGGAGGGAGGACTGAAGCTTTCTTT.

The chain is built from TRBV7-2 and TRBJ1-4, with a weak D call TRBD1 (5 bases). Trimming removed 5 bases at V and 11 bases at J, with 18 bases between. Germline loops: CDR1 SGHTA, CDR2 FQGNSA. The CDR3 totals 14 residues. The CDR3 sequence: CASSPLAGGTKLFF. CDR3 nucleotides: TGTGCCAGCAGCCCATTGGCGGGGGGGACTAAACTGTTTTTT.

The rearrangement joins TRBV7-9 to TRBJ1-5, with 7 bases lining up with TRBD1. In germline, CDR1 is SEHNR, CDR2 FQNEAQ (reference sequence). After removal of 5 bases from V and 4 bases from J, the junction contained 2 bases not matched to a gene. This CDR3 is 13 amino acids long. The DNA for the CDR3 is TGTGCCAGCAGCACGACAGGGAATCAGCCCCAGCATTTT. It codes for CASSTTGNQPQHF.

This clonotype came up a few times. The chain carries TRBV5-1 and TRBJ2-5; D may be TRBD1 or TRBD2 (5 bases each). Between the trimmed V and J ends, which lost 0 bases and 5 bases, there was a span of 11 bases. Per germline, CDR1 SGHRS and CDR2 YFSETQ. The CDR3 is 14 residues long. CDR3 residues: CASSLASWGETQYF. The DNA for the CDR3 is TGCGCCAGCAGCTTGGCTAGTTGGGGGGAGACCCAGTACTTC.

The rearrangement links TRBV10-3 to TRBJ1-1, with D possibly TRBD1 on 6 matching bases. The CDR3 is 13 residues long. The V end lost 8 bases, the J end lost 4 bases, and 14 bases lay between the germline ends. Germline CDR1 is ENHRY and CDR2 is SYGVKD. CDR3 nucleotides: TGTGCCATCGGCCAGGGGCAGGGCACTGAAGCTTTCTTT. It is translated as CAIGQGQGTEAFF.

This clonotype was seen repeatedly, ten times or more. The chain combines TRBV7-2 with TRBJ2-1; unclear D gene. This CDR3 has 15 residues. CDR1 is SGHTA, CDR2 FQGNSA, per germline. Trimming took 7 bases from V and 4 from J, leaving 17 bases between them. DNA of the CDR3: TGTGCCAGCACCTACCGGGCCCCGCAATACAATGAGCAGTTCTTC. Translated: CASTYRAPQYNEQFF.

This chain joins TRBV12-3 or TRBV12-4 and TRBJ1-1; maybe TRBD1 (6 bases). The V and J ends lost 6 bases and 4 bases respectively, with 12 bases between them. There are 13 residues in the CDR3. In nucleotides, the CDR3 is TGTGCCAGCAGCTTACAGGGTCTCACTGAAGCTTTCTTT. Protein sequence: CASSLQGLTEAFF.

The genes are TRBV7-9 and TRBJ2-3, with no clear D. Trimming left V 1 base short and J 6 bases short, with 5 bases between. Germline CDR1 is SEHNR and CDR2 is FQNEAQ (reference sequence). The CDR3 runs 12 residues. CDR3 amino acids: CASSLEWDTQYF. The CDR3 DNA is TGTGCCAGCAGCTTAGAATGGGATACGCAGTATTTT.

This clonotype has a count of ten or more. The V gene is TRBV6-6, the J gene TRBJ2-7, with D possibly being TRBD1 or TRBD2 (5 bases each). This CDR3 comprises 12 residues. V lost 8 bases to trimming and J lost 5 bases, with 13 bases between them. CDR1 is MNHNY and CDR2 is SVGAGI in the germline V gene (reference sequence). This CDR3 is CASGDQTHEQYF. For the CDR3, the DNA is TGTGCCAGCGGGGACCAAACCCACGAGCAGTACTTC.

This clonotype was seen ten or more times. The chain combines TRBV7-9 with TRBJ1-1, with 7 bases fitting TRBD1. V dropped 4 bases and J dropped 1; count of bases not matched to a gene: 15. Germline loops: CDR1 SEHNR, CDR2 FQNEAQ (reference sequence). The CDR3 consists of 18 residues. The CDR3 DNA reads as TGTGCCAGCAGCTCCTCTCAGAACAGGGGAGGTCCGAACACTGAAGCTTTCTTT. Translated: CASSSSQNRGGPNTEAFF. Looking up the rest from reference TRBV7-9 and TRBJ1-1 gives the full variable domain: DTGVSQNPRHKITKRGQNVTFRCDPISEHNRLYWYRQTLGQGPEFLTYFQNEAQLEKSRLLSDRFSAERPKGSFSTLEIQRTEQGDSAMYLCASSSSQNRGGPNTEAFFGQGTRLTVV.

This clonotype turned up a few times. The rearrangement links TRBV20-1 to TRBJ2-7; TRBD2 aligns across 9 bases. Germline CDR1 DFQATT, CDR2 SNEGSKA (reference sequence). CDR3 length: 15 amino acids. After removal of 6 bases from V and 3 bases from J, the junction contained 12 bases not matched to a gene. The CDR3 nucleotides read TGCAGTGCCAGCCCTGCTAGCGGGACCTACTACGAGCAGTACTTC. Protein sequence: CSASPASGTYYEQYF.

This clonotype was detected a few times. V is TRBV5-1 and J is TRBJ2-6; TRBD1 might be the D (6 bases). The CDR3 loop spans 18 amino acids. V was cut by 4 bases and J by 0 bases, with 17 bases left in between. The germline gives CDR1 SGHRS, CDR2 YFSETQ. Written as DNA, the CDR3 is TGCGCCAGCAGCCCAGAAACGGGACACCTCTCTGGGGCCAACGTCCTGACTTTC. It specifies CASSPETGHLSGANVLTF.